Listed below are T cell receptor beta chains from one sample, sequenced in a study of cytomegalovirus exposure and HLA in healthy donors. The table came from immunoSEQ multiplex PCR; TCRdb's copy has only in-frame clones and leaves some out. The table lists 250,000 to 400,000 clones, 75% to 90% of them singletons. Sequencing was done on a sample of PBMCs. The receptors shown here come from a woman aged 25 to 39 in good health and CMV-seropositive. Both conserved end residues are part of each CDR3. A D gene is named only where the DNA matches it firmly. Clone sizes are given selectively: once, few, many, or a class where the clone is expanded.

size: .; J: TRBJ2-3; V: TRBV6-1; D: TRBD1; CDR3: CATTWTGASDTQYF; DNA: TGTGCCACCACCTGGACAGGGGCATCAGATACGCAGTATTTT
size: .; J: TRBJ1-3; V: TRBV29-1; D: .; CDR3: CSVYVGLPGNTIYF; DNA: TGCAGCGTGTACGTGGGGCTACCTGGAAACACCATATATTTT
size: .; J: TRBJ2-1; V: TRBV30; D: TRBD2; CDR3: CAWSPLAGGPGEQFF; DNA: TGTGCCTGGTCCCCCCTAGCGGGAGGGCCCGGTGAGCAGTTCTTC
size: .; J: TRBJ1-2; V: TRBV6-5; D: .; CDR3: CASRTEGDYGYTF; DNA: TGTGCCAGCAGAACTGAGGGGGACTATGGCTACACCTTC
size: .; J: TRBJ1-4; V: TRBV7-3; D: TRBD1; CDR3: CASSPELGQLPRKKLFF; DNA: TGTGCCAGCAGCCCGGAATTGGGACAGCTTCCAAGGAAAAAACTGTTTTTT
size: .; J: TRBJ1-3; V: TRBV7-6; D: .; CDR3: CASSLQLGSGNTIYF; DNA: TGTGCCAGCAGCTTACAGTTGGGGTCTGGAAACACCATATATTTT
size: .; J: TRBJ2-2; V: TRBV28; D: TRBD2; CDR3: CASSLQRGNTGELFF; DNA: TGTGCCAGCAGTTTACAGCGGGGGAACACCGGGGAGCTGTTTTTT
size: .; J: TRBJ1-1; V: TRBV6-1; D: TRBD1; CDR3: CASSEAQGAPGAEAFF; DNA: TGTGCCAGCAGTGAAGCACAGGGGGCGCCTGGGGCTGAAGCTTTCTTT
size: .; J: TRBJ2-5; V: TRBV2; D: .; CDR3: CASCDSGQETQYF; DNA: TGTGCCAGCTGCGATTCGGGCCAAGAGACCCAGTACTTC
size: .; J: TRBJ2-5; V: TRBV5-6; D: TRBD2; CDR3: CASSLSAGGHGTQYF; DNA: TGTGCCAGCAGCTTGTCGGCGGGGGGGCATGGGACCCAGTACTTC
size: .; J: TRBJ2-3; V: TRBV7-6; D: TRBD1; CDR3: CASSPRTGSSTDTQYF; DNA: TGTGCCAGCAGCCCGAGGACAGGCTCTAGCACAGATACGCAGTATTTT
size: .; J: TRBJ2-7; V: TRBV9; D: .; CDR3: CASSVEGTNYEQYF; DNA: TGTGCCAGCAGCGTAGAAGGGACCAACTACGAGCAGTACTTC
size: .; J: TRBJ2-1; V: TRBV15; D: .; CDR3: CATSRPREARANEQFF; DNA: TGTGCCACCAGCAGACCGAGGGAGGCGCGGGCGAATGAGCAGTTCTTC
size: .; J: TRBJ2-7; V: TRBV5-1; D: .; CDR3: CASSRTEKYEQYF; DNA: TGCGCCAGCAGCCGCACAGAAAAATACGAGCAGTACTTC
size: once; J: TRBJ2-1; V: TRBV30; D: TRBD2; CDR3: CACITSGINNEQFF; DNA: TGTGCCTGTATAACTAGCGGGATTAACAATGAGCAGTTCTTC
size: few; J: TRBJ1-2; V: TRBV4-3; D: .; CDR3: CASSQENGNYGYTF; DNA: TGCGCCAGCAGCCAAGAGAACGGAAACTATGGCTACACCTTC
size: .; J: TRBJ2-5; V: TRBV27; D: .; CDR3: CASSQGLRRETQYF; DNA: TGTGCCAGCAGTCAAGGACTAAGGAGGGAGACCCAGTACTTC
size: .; J: TRBJ2-7; V: TRBV7-9; D: TRBD2; CDR3: CASSSGGQGWLLAGAEQYF; DNA: TGTGCCAGCAGCTCGGGGGGACAGGGTTGGTTACTAGCGGGAGCCGAGCAGTACTTC
size: few; J: TRBJ2-2; V: TRBV2; D: .; CDR3: CASTIGVGGFGELFF; DNA: TGTGCCAGCACCATTGGGGTGGGGGGCTTCGGGGAGCTGTTTTTT
size: .; J: TRBJ2-5; V: TRBV4-2; D: TRBD1; CDR3: CASSQATGTDYRETQYF; DNA: TGTGCCAGCAGCCAAGCCACCGGGACAGACTATCGAGAGACCCAGTACTTC
size: .; J: TRBJ2-5; V: TRBV9; D: TRBD2; CDR3: CASSPRGAGGPETQYF; DNA: TGTGCCAGCAGCCCCCGAGGAGCGGGGGGTCCAGAGACCCAGTACTTC
size: .; J: TRBJ2-2; V: TRBV25-1; D: .; CDR3: CASSEGSPGELFF; DNA: TGTGCCAGCAGTGAAGGGAGTCCCGGGGAGCTGTTTTTT
size: .; J: TRBJ2-7; V: TRBV9; D: .; CDR3: CASSVEAGTTYEQYF; DNA: TGTGCCAGCAGCGTAGAGGCGGGAACTACCTACGAGCAGTACTTC
size: .; J: TRBJ2-5; V: TRBV19; D: .; CDR3: CASSITAGVYQETQYF; DNA: TGTGCCAGTAGTATAACGGCAGGTGTGTACCAAGAGACCCAGTACTTC
size: .; J: TRBJ2-1; V: TRBV6-5; D: TRBD2; CDR3: CASGRTSGRDNEQFF; DNA: TGTGCCAGCGGTAGGACTAGCGGGAGGGACAATGAGCAGTTCTTC
size: .; J: TRBJ1-2; V: TRBV5-6; D: .; CDR3: CASSTHRASYGYTF; DNA: TGTGCCAGCAGCACCCATAGAGCATCCTATGGCTACACCTTC
size: .; J: TRBJ2-7; V: TRBV9; D: .; CDR3: CASSPQGYEQYF; DNA: TGTGCCAGCAGCCCACAGGGTTACGAGCAGTACTTC
size: .; J: TRBJ2-7; V: TRBV7-6; D: .; CDR3: CASSFGGGDEQYF; DNA: TGTGCCAGCAGCTTTGGTGGTGGGGACGAGCAGTACTTC
size: .; J: TRBJ1-3; V: TRBV25-1; D: .; CDR3: CASSETASGNTIYF; DNA: TGTGCCAGCAGTGAGACCGCCTCTGGAAACACCATATATTTT
size: .; J: TRBJ1-1; V: TRBV30; D: .; CDR3: CAWSVPLGTEAFF; DNA: TGTGCCTGGAGTGTACCCCTGGGCACTGAAGCTTTCTTT
size: few; J: TRBJ2-2; V: TRBV5-4; D: .; CDR3: CASSLVASANTGELFF; DNA: TGTGCCAGCAGCTTGGTGGCTAGCGCGAACACCGGGGAGCTGTTTTTT
size: .; J: TRBJ2-7; V: TRBV10-3; D: TRBD1; CDR3: CAIRGQESYEQYF; DNA: TGTGCCATCAGAGGACAGGAGTCCTACGAGCAGTACTTC
size: .; J: TRBJ2-7; V: TRBV4-2; D: TRBD2; CDR3: CASSDLSGRVGEQYF; DNA: TGTGCCAGCAGCGACCTCAGCGGGAGGGTGGGAGAGCAGTACTTC
size: .; J: TRBJ1-1; V: TRBV6-5; D: .; CDR3: CASKRGTNTEAFF; DNA: TGTGCCAGCAAGCGGGGGACGAACACTGAAGCTTTCTTT
size: .; J: TRBJ2-7; V: TRBV7-8; D: TRBD1; CDR3: CASSPFRDRTYEQYF; DNA: TGTGCCAGCAGCCCCTTCCGGGACAGAACCTACGAGCAGTACTTC
size: .; J: TRBJ2-2; V: TRBV4-1; D: .; CDR3: CASSQHSSTGELFF; DNA: TGCGCCAGCAGCCAACACTCGAGCACCGGGGAGCTGTTTTTT
size: once; J: TRBJ2-1; V: TRBV6-4; D: .; CDR3: CASSDKKTDNEQFF; DNA: TGTGCCAGCAGTGACAAGAAAACGGACAATGAGCAGTTCTTC
size: .; J: TRBJ2-3; V: TRBV5-4; D: .; CDR3: CASSTPRTLGTQYF; DNA: TGTGCCAGCAGCACCCCCCGGACATTAGGTACGCAGTATTTT
size: once; J: TRBJ1-1; V: TRBV9; D: .; CDR3: CASSAEGTPNTEAFF; DNA: TGTGCCAGCAGCGCCGAGGGGACGCCGAACACTGAAGCTTTCTTT
size: .; J: TRBJ2-7; V: TRBV15; D: TRBD1; CDR3: CATSRDRAHEQYF; DNA: TGTGCCACCAGCAGGGACAGGGCCCACGAGCAGTACTTC
size: .; J: TRBJ2-7; V: TRBV7-9; D: TRBD2; CDR3: CASSRSLGLGGYEQYF; DNA: TGTGCCAGCAGCCGCAGTTTGGGACTAGGGGGTTACGAGCAGTACTTC
size: .; J: TRBJ2-7; V: TRBV5-1; D: .; CDR3: CASSLGDTTYEQYF; DNA: TGCGCCAGCAGCTTGGGGGACACCACCTACGAGCAGTACTTC
size: .; J: TRBJ1-4; V: TRBV30; D: .; CDR3: CAWRSPGTTLTQTNEKLFF; DNA: TGTGCCTGGAGGTCGCCAGGCACAACTCTGACCCAAACTAATGAAAAACTGTTTTTT
size: .; J: TRBJ1-4; V: TRBV11-2; D: TRBD1; CDR3: CASSTQGAIRVF; DNA: TGTGCCAGCAGCACACAGGGGGCGATTCGCGTTTTT
size: .; J: TRBJ2-3; V: TRBV4-3; D: .; CDR3: CASSRVRGDTQYF; DNA: TGCGCCAGCAGCCGGGTCCGGGGAGATACGCAGTATTTT
size: .; J: TRBJ1-2; V: TRBV19; D: TRBD1; CDR3: CATAPTGGHGYTF; DNA: TGTGCCACCGCCCCGACAGGGGGCCATGGCTACACCTTC
size: .; J: TRBJ1-2; V: TRBV5-6; D: TRBD1; CDR3: CASRRQGDYGYTF; DNA: TGTGCCAGCAGGAGACAGGGTGACTATGGCTACACCTTC
size: .; J: TRBJ2-7; V: TRBV19; D: TRBD1; CDR3: CASSLGTGTAHYEQYF; DNA: TGTGCCAGTAGTCTAGGGACCGGGACAGCTCACTACGAGCAGTACTTC
size: once; J: TRBJ2-7; V: TRBV6-5; D: TRBD1; CDR3: CASRSLDRVIDEQYF; DNA: TGTGCCAGCAGAAGCCTAGACAGGGTTATCGACGAGCAGTACTTC
size: .; J: TRBJ2-1; V: TRBV7-2; D: TRBD1; CDR3: CASSLATGTDEQFF; DNA: TGTGCCAGCAGCTTAGCTACCGGGACAGACGAGCAGTTCTTC
size: .; J: TRBJ2-5; V: TRBV15; D: .; CDR3: CATSREETQYF; DNA: TGTGCCACCAGCAGAGAAGAGACCCAGTACTTC
size: .; J: TRBJ1-5; V: TRBV4-2; D: .; CDR3: CASSRGNSNQPQHF; DNA: TGTGCCAGCAGCCGGGGGAATAGCAATCAGCCCCAGCATTTT
size: .; J: TRBJ2-3; V: TRBV4-3; D: TRBD2; CDR3: CASSQDIAGGLGQYF; DNA: TGCGCCAGCAGCCAAGACATAGCGGGAGGGCTGGGGCAGTATTTT
size: .; J: TRBJ2-1; V: TRBV7-9; D: .; CDR3: CASSAESGEQFF; DNA: TGTGCCAGCAGCGCGGAGTCGGGTGAGCAGTTCTTC
size: .; J: TRBJ1-3; V: TRBV5-1; D: .; CDR3: CASSLGTVHSGNTIYF; DNA: TGCGCCAGCAGCTTGGGCACCGTGCACTCTGGAAACACCATATATTTT